A selection of T cell receptor beta chains follows, all from one sample in a study of spatial heterogeneity in lung cancer. TCRdb itself ran the 5' RACE reads through MiXCR, one entry per CDR3 protein. The data hold about 38,000 distinct CDR3 sequences, with 5.2% observed a single time. The starting material was PBMCs, obtained at surgery. The receptors stem from a female donor with early-stage non-small cell lung cancer. Each CDR3 is given with its conserved first and last residue. D genes are given only for firm matches. For some rows the clone size is stated as once, few or many, or as a class when expanded; others skip it.

v_gene	j_gene	abundance	d_gene	CDR3nt	CDR3aa
TRBV5-1	TRBJ1-3	.	TRBD1	TGCGCCAGCAGCTTAGACGCCGGGACAGGGCACTCTGGAAACACCATATATTTT	CASSLDAGTGHSGNTIYF
TRBV19	TRBJ1-2	many	.	TGTGCCAGTCGAAGGGCTAACTATGGCTACACCTTC	CASRRANYGYTF
TRBV7-6	TRBJ1-2	.	TRBD1	TGTGCCAGCAGCTTAGCCGAGGAAGACAGGGTCGGATATGGCTACACCTTC	CASSLAEEDRVGYGYTF
TRBV20-1	TRBJ1-2	many	.	TGCAGTGCTAGAGACCCTAGGTCGGGGGGCGCAGATGGCTACACCTTC	CSARDPRSGGADGYTF
TRBV29-1	TRBJ2-5	many	.	TGCAGCGTTAGAGTAGAGACCCAGTACTTC	CSVRVETQYF
TRBV20-1	TRBJ2-1	many	TRBD1	TGCAGTGCATCCTCCACCGGGACAGGGGATGAGCAGTTCTTC	CSASSTGTGDEQFF
TRBV12-3/TRBV12-4	TRBJ2-3	many	.	TGTGCCAGCAGCCCGGGACTCTTGACAGATACGCAGTATTTT	CASSPGLLTDTQYF
TRBV3-1	TRBJ2-7	.	TRBD1	TGTGCCAGCAGCTTGGGACAGGACCCCTCCTACGAGCAGTACTTC	CASSLGQDPSYEQYF
TRBV5-1	TRBJ1-2	many	.	TGCGCCAGCACTGACGGACTCTATGGCTACACCTTC	CASTDGLYGYTF
TRBV30	TRBJ2-4	.	.	TGTGCCTGGAGTGTTGGGACAGCCAAAAACATTCAGTACTTC	CAWSVGTAKNIQYF
TRBV19	TRBJ2-5	.	TRBD2	TGTACCAGTAGCTCCGGCGGGACTAGCGGAAGAGAGACCCAGTACTTC	CTSSSGGTSGRETQYF
TRBV7-2	TRBJ1-6	many	TRBD1	TGTGCCAGCAGCTTAGGCGACAGGGGATCCTCCTATAATTCACCCCTCCACTTT	CASSLGDRGSSYNSPLHF
TRBV7-9	TRBJ2-2	.	.	TGTGCCAGCAGCCCCCAAGCCTGGTACAGGGATAACACCGGGGAGCTGTTTTTT	CASSPQAWYRDNTGELFF
TRBV6-5	TRBJ2-5	many	.	TGTGCCAGCAGTTCAGATCCAGGGGGACTGGAGACCCAGTACTTC	CASSSDPGGLETQYF
TRBV6-5	TRBJ1-4	many	TRBD1	TGTGCCAGCAGTCCCAGGGGGCTGACTAATGAAAAACTGTTTTTT	CASSPRGLTNEKLFF
TRBV7-8	TRBJ1-5	many	TRBD1	TGTGCCAGCAGCTTAGGGGGGGACAGCCCCCAGCATTTT	CASSLGGDSPQHF
TRBV20-1	TRBJ2-3	many	.	TGCAGTGCTAGAGATCTCCATAGCACAGATACGCAGTATTTT	CSARDLHSTDTQYF
TRBV11-1	TRBJ2-1	many	TRBD1	TGTGCCAGCAGTCCCTACAGGGGACCCTCTACTAATGAGCAGTTCTTC	CASSPYRGPSTNEQFF
TRBV12-3/TRBV12-4	TRBJ1-3	few	.	TGTGCCAGCAGTTTACACGGCGTATCTGGAAACACCATATATTTT	CASSLHGVSGNTIYF
TRBV30	TRBJ2-1	medium-sized	.	TGTGCCTGGCAGACAGGGGGCCAACTAGCGGGTTCCTACAATGAGCAGTTCTTC	CAWQTGGQLAGSYNEQFF
TRBV20-1	TRBJ1-1	many	.	TGCAGTGCTAGATTCGGGGCTTCCACTGAAGCTTTCTTT	CSARFGASTEAFF
TRBV4-3	TRBJ2-7	many	TRBD1	TGCGCCAGCAGCCTCGGACAGGGAGGCTCCTACGAGCAGTACTTC	CASSLGQGGSYEQYF
TRBV12-3/TRBV12-4	TRBJ2-6	many	.	TGTGCCAGCAGTTTAGTTGGGGGAATGAGCGGGGCCAACGTCCTGACTTTC	CASSLVGGMSGANVLTF
TRBV3-1	TRBJ2-6	many	.	TGTGCCAGCAGCCCCGCCGCAAATTCTGGGGCCAACGTCCTGACTTTC	CASSPAANSGANVLTF
TRBV21-1	TRBJ2-3	many	.	TGTGCCAGCAGGATCGATCGGCCGCAGTATTTT	CASRIDRPQYF
TRBV12-3/TRBV12-4	TRBJ2-5	.	.	TGTGCCAGCAGCCCGGACAGTACACGGGAGACCCAGTACTTC	CASSPDSTRETQYF
TRBV28	TRBJ2-7	.	.	TGTGCCAGCAGCCCCCGGGCCGCAGCAAGCTCCTACGAGCAGTACTTC	CASSPRAAASSYEQYF
TRBV28	TRBJ2-1	many	TRBD1	TGTGCCAGCAGCCACAGGGGCAATGAGCAGTTCTTC	CASSHRGNEQFF
TRBV12-3/TRBV12-4	TRBJ2-7	many	.	TGTGCCAGCAGGCCTAGACATCCGACCGCTCTCTCCTACGAGCAGTACTTC	CASRPRHPTALSYEQYF
TRBV20-1	TRBJ2-5	medium-sized	.	TGCAGTGCTGGGACCGGGGGTCCCCAAGAGACCCAGTACTTC	CSAGTGGPQETQYF
TRBV7-2	TRBJ1-1	many	TRBD1	TGTGCCAGCAGGTCGGGACAGCAGAACACTGAAGCTTTCTTT	CASRSGQQNTEAFF
TRBV29-1	TRBJ2-7	many	.	TGCAGCGTTGATGGGGATTCCTACGAGCAGTACTTC	CSVDGDSYEQYF
TRBV29-1	TRBJ2-5	many	TRBD1	TGCAGCGTTGAAGGCGGGACAGGGGGCAGGGAGACCCAGTACTTC	CSVEGGTGGRETQYF
TRBV29-1	TRBJ1-2	many	.	TGCAGCGTTGAGTCTGCTGAGGGAGTCTATGGCTACACCTTC	CSVESAEGVYGYTF
TRBV7-2	TRBJ1-2	many	.	TGTGCCAGCAGAAGAGGAGGGTTTAACTATGGCTACACCTTC	CASRRGGFNYGYTF
TRBV5-6	TRBJ1-5	many	.	TGTGCCAGCAGCCTGTTCAATCAGCCCCAGCATTTT	CASSLFNQPQHF
TRBV30	TRBJ1-1	many	.	TGTGCCTGGTCTGGTGAGGCGAACACTGAAGCTTTCTTT	CAWSGEANTEAFF
TRBV29-1	TRBJ1-1	many	.	TGCAGCGTTGAAGATGACGCTGAAGCTTTCTTT	CSVEDDAEAFF
TRBV5-5	TRBJ2-3	many	.	TGTGCCAGCACCTCAGCCACGGTTAGCACAGATACGCAGTATTTT	CASTSATVSTDTQYF
TRBV7-9	TRBJ2-1	few	.	TGTGCCAGCAGCCACCTAGGCGAGGCCGACGGCTCCTACAATGAGCAGTTCTTC	CASSHLGEADGSYNEQFF
TRBV7-9	TRBJ2-2	many	TRBD2	TGTGCCAGCAGCTCGCTGACTAGCTTAAGGGAGCTGTTTTTT	CASSSLTSLRELFF
TRBV30	TRBJ1-1	many	.	TGTGCCCATCGCCCTCCGGGGAACACTGAAGCTTTCTTT	CAHRPPGNTEAFF
TRBV20-1	TRBJ2-3	medium-sized	TRBD2	TGCAGTGCTAGAGATAGGGCGTCGGGACTAGCCTCAACCGGAGATACGCAGTATTTT	CSARDRASGLASTGDTQYF
TRBV20-1	TRBJ2-1	many	.	TGCAGTGCTAGGCAGGGTAGCTCCTACAATGAGCAGTTCTTC	CSARQGSSYNEQFF
TRBV5-1	TRBJ2-5	.	.	TGCGCCACGTCTGGAGGACCACAAGAGACCCAGTACTTC	CATSGGPQETQYF
TRBV12-5	TRBJ1-5	few	TRBD1	TGTGCTAGTGGTTTGGGGACAGGGAGCAATCAGCCCCAGCATTTT	CASGLGTGSNQPQHF
TRBV5-6	TRBJ1-2	many	.	TGTGCCAGCAGCTATGGAGTAACTAACTATGGCTACACCTTC	CASSYGVTNYGYTF
TRBV13	TRBJ2-4	few	.	TGTGCCAGCAGCCAATTTAACCGGGGAAACATTCAGTACTTC	CASSQFNRGNIQYF
TRBV29-1	TRBJ1-2	many	TRBD1	TGCAGCGTTGTAACCGGGGGACAGGGTTTGCATGGCTACACCTTC	CSVVTGGQGLHGYTF
TRBV30	TRBJ1-1	many	.	TGTGCCGGAGGGAGGGGAGGGAACACTGAAGCTTTCTTT	CAGGRGGNTEAFF
TRBV20-1	TRBJ1-1	many	.	TGCAGTGCTACTCAGGGAGACACTGAAGCTTTCTTT	CSATQGDTEAFF
TRBV5-8	TRBJ1-6	many	TRBD1	TGTGCCAGCAGCTCCAGGGGGTATAATTCACCCCTCCACTTT	CASSSRGYNSPLHF
TRBV6-2/TRBV6-3	TRBJ1-1	many	TRBD1	TGTGCCAGCAGCCCCAGGGGGGACACTGAAGCTTTCTTT	CASSPRGDTEAFF
TRBV29-1	TRBJ2-1	many	TRBD2	TGCAGCGTTGTGAGCGGGGGGCTCTACAATGAGCAGTTCTTC	CSVVSGGLYNEQFF
TRBV19	TRBJ1-6	many	TRBD1	TGTGCCAGTAGTGCCCGGGACAGAGCCTCGGGCCTCCACTTT	CASSARDRASGLHF
TRBV10-1	TRBJ2-7	few	.	TGCGCCAGCAGTGAGAACAGTCCCTACGAGCAGTACTTC	CASSENSPYEQYF
TRBV19	TRBJ1-4	few	TRBD1	TGTGCCAGTTCCCCTGCCGGGACAGGGATAGTAAATGAAAAACTGTTTTTT	CASSPAGTGIVNEKLFF
TRBV6-2/TRBV6-3	TRBJ1-6	few	.	TGTGCCAGCAGTGGACTAGGATATTCACCCCTCCACTTT	CASSGLGYSPLHF